These 11 T cell receptor beta chains originate from one sample sequenced in a study of blood T cell repertoires in COVID-19. Data came from immunoSEQ multiplex PCR; TCRdb stores just in-frame clones and leaves some out. The table shows about 53,000 clones, with 86% occurring only once. Sequencing input: peripheral blood. These receptors were obtained from a man of 80 years or more with acute or convalescent COVID-19.

The chain links TRBV9 to TRBJ1-1, with D tentatively TRBD1 (6 bases). This CDR3 contains 13 residues. Germline loops: CDR1 SGDLS, CDR2 YYNGEE. V was pared by 0 bases and J by 10 bases, with 13 bases between. The CDR3 bases are TGTGCCAGCAGCGTAGCTGGGGGCAGGGGAGCTTTCTTT. It specifies CASSVAGGRGAFF.

In nucleotides, the CDR3 is TGTGCCAGCACCCCCCGGGGGGGCCACTATGGCTACACCTTC. Protein: CASTPRGGHYGYTF. The rearrangement links TRBV6-5 to TRBJ1-2, with TRBD1 as a possible D gene (6 bases). The CDR3 has 14 amino acids. Germline CDR1 and CDR2: MNHEY and SVGAGI. V was cut by 7 bases and J by 3 bases, with 15 bases left in between.

The rearrangement links TRBV11-2 to TRBJ2-2; TRBD1 agrees at 8 bases. With 1 base clipped from V and 0 bases from J, the junction kept 4 bases outside the gene matches. The CDR3 has 17 residues. CDR1 is SGHAT, CDR2 FQNNGV, per germline. CDR3 DNA: TGTGCCAGCAGCTTAGTAGGCAGGGGGCCGAACACCGGGGAGCTGTTTTTT. It encodes CASSLVGRGPNTGELFF. The whole variable domain, remainder taken from reference TRBV11-2 and TRBJ2-2, is EAGVAQSPRYKIIEKRQSVAFWCNPISGHATLYWYQQILGQGPKLLIQFQNNGVVDDSQLPKDRFSAERLKGVDSTLKIQPAKLEDSAVYLCASSLVGRGPNTGELFFGEGSRLTVL.

The rearrangement links TRBV25-1 to TRBJ2-1; TRBD2 agrees at 12 bases. V was clipped by 1 base and J by 4 bases; unmatched bases: 5. Germline V gene data show CDR1 as MGHDK and CDR2 as SYGVNS. This CDR3 is 17 amino acids long. The CDR3 DNA reads TGTGCCAGCAGTGAATTTCCTAGCGGGGGGGCATACAATGAGCAGTTCTTC. Encoded protein: CASSEFPSGGAYNEQFF. Drawing the rest from reference TRBV25-1 and TRBJ2-1, the complete variable domain is EADIYQTPRYLVIGTGKKITLECSQTMGHDKMYWYQQDPGMELHLIHYSYGVNSTEKGDLSSESTVSRIRTEHFPLTLESARPSHTSQYLCASSEFPSGGAYNEQFFGPGTRLTVL.

The V gene is TRBV5-1, the J gene TRBJ2-7, with 11 nucleotides matching TRBD2. CDR1 and CDR2 (germline): SGHRS, YFSETQ. With V trimmed by 1 base and J by 7 bases, 7 bases remained unmatched. The CDR3 sequence is 15 residues long. DNA for the CDR3: TGCGCCAGCAGCTTGCTTAGCGGGGGGGCGGGAGAGCAGTACTTC. Translation: CASSLLSGGAGEQYF. Using reference TRBV5-1 and TRBJ2-7 for the parts outside the CDR3, the full variable domain is KAGVTQTPRYLIKTRGQQVTLSCSPISGHRSVSWYQQTPGQGLQFLFEYFSETQRNKGNFPGRFSGRQFSNSRSEMNVSTLELGDSALYLCASSLLSGGAGEQYFGPGTRLTVT.

The rearrangement uses TRBV12-3 or TRBV12-4 and TRBJ1-1, with D maybe TRBD1 (6 bases). V was clipped by 6 bases and J by 4 bases, with 12 bases between them. CDR3 length: 13 residues. DNA for the CDR3: TGTGCCAGCAGGGAACAGGGTCCCACTGAAGCTTTCTTT. This sequence encodes CASREQGPTEAFF.

V gene TRBV7-9 combines with J gene TRBJ1-2; no reliable D call. CDR3 size: 14 residues. Germline-derived CDR1 and CDR2 are SEHNR and FQNEAQ (reference sequence). V lost 5 bases, J lost 4 bases, and 14 bases lay in between. The DNA for the CDR3 is TGTGCCAGCAGCCCGAATCGGGTGATCTATGGCTACACCTTC. This encodes CASSPNRVIYGYTF.

V gene TRBV20-1 combines with J gene TRBJ1-2, with D perhaps matching TRBD1 (6 bases). V lost 3 bases and J lost 8, with 19 bases in between. The CDR3 is 14 amino acids. Germline CDR1 is DFQATT and CDR2 is SNEGSKA (reference sequence). CDR3 residues: CSASAANRVGGYTF. The CDR3 region has the DNA TGCAGTGCTAGTGCGGCCAACAGGGTAGGAGGCTACACCTTC.

The chain employs TRBV3-1 (or the pseudogene TRBV3-2) and TRBJ1-2, with D unclear. The CDR3 is 15 residues long. Germline CDR1 and CDR2: LGHDT and YNNKEL (reference sequence). Trimming shortened V by 0 bases and J by 2 bases, and 10 bases separated the two germline ends. CDR3 protein: CASSQDFNPNYGYTF. CDR3 coding DNA: TGTGCCAGCAGCCAAGATTTCAATCCCAACTATGGCTACACCTTC.

The table lists this clone with a few counts. V usage is TRBV9 and J usage is TRBJ1-2, with D hard to call. The CDR3 runs to 15 residues. Trimming took off 3 bases at V and 0 bases at J, with 12 bases between the two ends. The germline CDR1 and CDR2 sequences are SGDLS and YYNGEE. The CDR3 reads CASSANSDSNYGYTF. In DNA, the CDR3 is TGTGCCAGCAGCGCCAACAGTGATTCTAACTATGGCTACACCTTC.

This clone was recorded once. The J gene is TRBJ2-1, the V gene TRBV25-1, with D possibly TRBD1 on 5 matching bases. This CDR3 has 14 residues. With 1 base removed from V and 2 bases from J, the gap between germline ends came to 6 bases. Germline lookup yields CDR1 MGHDK and CDR2 SYGVNS. The CDR3 nucleotides read TGTGCCAGCAGTGAATCCAGGGCCTACAATGAGCAGTTCTTC. Translated, it gives CASSESRAYNEQFF.